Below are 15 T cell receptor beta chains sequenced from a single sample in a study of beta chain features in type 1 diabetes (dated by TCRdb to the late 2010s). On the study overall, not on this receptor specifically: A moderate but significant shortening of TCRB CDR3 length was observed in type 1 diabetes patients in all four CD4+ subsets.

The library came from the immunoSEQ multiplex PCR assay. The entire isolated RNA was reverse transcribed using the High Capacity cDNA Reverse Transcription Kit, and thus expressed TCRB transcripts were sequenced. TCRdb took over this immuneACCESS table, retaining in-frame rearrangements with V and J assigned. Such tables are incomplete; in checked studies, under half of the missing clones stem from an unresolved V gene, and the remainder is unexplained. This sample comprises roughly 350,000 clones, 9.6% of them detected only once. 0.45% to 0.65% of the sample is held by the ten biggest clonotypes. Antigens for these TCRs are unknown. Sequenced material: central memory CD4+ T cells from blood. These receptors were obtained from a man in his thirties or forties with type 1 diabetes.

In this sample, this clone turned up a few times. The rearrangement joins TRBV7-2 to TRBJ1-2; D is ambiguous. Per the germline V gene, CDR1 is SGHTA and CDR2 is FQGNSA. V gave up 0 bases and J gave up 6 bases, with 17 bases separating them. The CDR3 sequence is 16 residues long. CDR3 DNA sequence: TGTGCCAGCAGCTTAGCCGGGGTCGGGAGTGGTGATGGCTACACCTTC. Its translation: CASSLAGVGSGDGYTF.

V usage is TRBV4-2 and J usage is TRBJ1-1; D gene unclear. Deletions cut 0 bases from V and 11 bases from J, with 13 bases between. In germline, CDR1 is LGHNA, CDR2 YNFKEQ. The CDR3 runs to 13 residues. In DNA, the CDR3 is TGTGCCAGCAGCCAAGACCTCCAGGTCCCGGCTTTCTTT. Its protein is CASSQDLQVPAFF.

CDR3 protein: CAGGDREREKLFF. CDR3 in DNA: TGTGCCGGGGGGGACAGGGAGAGAGAAAAACTGTTTTTT. This chain uses TRBV19 with TRBJ1-4, with 9 positions matching TRBD1. J was trimmed by 8 bases and V by 11 bases; bases with no gene match: 9. The CDR3 totals 13 residues. Germline V gene sequence: CDR1 LNHDA, CDR2 SQIVND (reference sequence).

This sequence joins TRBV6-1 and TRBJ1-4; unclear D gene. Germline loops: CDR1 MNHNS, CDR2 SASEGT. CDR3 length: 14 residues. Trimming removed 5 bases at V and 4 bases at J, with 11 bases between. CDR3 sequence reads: CASSRSSFNEKLFF. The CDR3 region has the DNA TGTGCCAGCAGTCGAAGTAGCTTTAATGAAAAACTGTTTTTT.

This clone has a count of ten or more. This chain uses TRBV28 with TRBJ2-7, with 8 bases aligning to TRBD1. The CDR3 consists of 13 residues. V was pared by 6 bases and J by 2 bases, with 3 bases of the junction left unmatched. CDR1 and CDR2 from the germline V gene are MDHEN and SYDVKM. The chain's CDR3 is CASRGQGPYEQYF. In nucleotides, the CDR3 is TGTGCCAGCAGAGGACAGGGTCCCTACGAGCAGTACTTC.

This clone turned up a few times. Here the CDR3 DNA reads TGTGCCAGCAGTTACGTCGGGGGAAACACCATATATTTT. This gives the protein CASSYVGGNTIYF. V usage is TRBV6-5 and J usage is TRBJ1-3, with unresolved D. This CDR3 spans 13 amino acids. Germline values: CDR1 MNHEY, CDR2 SVGAGI. V was cut by 2 bases and J by 4 bases, with 6 bases left in between.

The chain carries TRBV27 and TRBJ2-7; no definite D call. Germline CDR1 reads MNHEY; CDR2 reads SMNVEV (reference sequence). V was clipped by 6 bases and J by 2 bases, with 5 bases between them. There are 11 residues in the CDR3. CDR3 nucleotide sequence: TGTGCCAGCAGAGGTGCCTACGAGCAGTACTTC. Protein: CASRGAYEQYF.

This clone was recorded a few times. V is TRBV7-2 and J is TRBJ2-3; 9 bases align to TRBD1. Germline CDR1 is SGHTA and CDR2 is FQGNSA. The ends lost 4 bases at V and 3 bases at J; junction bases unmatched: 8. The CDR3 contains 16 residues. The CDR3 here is CASSYSGTGRTDTQYF. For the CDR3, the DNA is TGTGCCAGCAGCTATTCCGGGACAGGGAGAACAGATACGCAGTATTTT.

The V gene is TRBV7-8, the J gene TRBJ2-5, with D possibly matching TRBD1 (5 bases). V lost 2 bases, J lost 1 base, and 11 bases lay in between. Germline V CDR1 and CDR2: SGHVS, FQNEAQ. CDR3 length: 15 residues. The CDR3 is CASSLLRQFQETQYF. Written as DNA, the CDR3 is TGTGCCAGCAGCTTACTCCGACAGTTCCAAGAGACCCAGTACTTC.

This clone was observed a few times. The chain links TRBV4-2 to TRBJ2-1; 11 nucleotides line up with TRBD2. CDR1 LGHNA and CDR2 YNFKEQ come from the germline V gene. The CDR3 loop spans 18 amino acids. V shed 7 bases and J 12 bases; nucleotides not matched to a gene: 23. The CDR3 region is CASTESHLASGRIQGQFF. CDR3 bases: TGTGCCAGCACCGAATCTCACCTCGCTAGCGGGAGGATCCAGGGGCAGTTCTTC.

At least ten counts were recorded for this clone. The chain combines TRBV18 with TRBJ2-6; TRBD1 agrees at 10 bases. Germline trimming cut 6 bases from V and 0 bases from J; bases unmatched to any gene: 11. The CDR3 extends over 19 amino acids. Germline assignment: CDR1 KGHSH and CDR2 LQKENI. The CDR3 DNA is TGTGCCAGCTCCCCGAGTCCCGGGACAGGGGTCTCTGGGGCCAACGTCCTGACTTTC. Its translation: CASSPSPGTGVSGANVLTF.

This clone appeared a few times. CDR3 sequence: CASSSGLRADTQYF. The CDR3 coding sequence is TGTGCCAGCAGCTCAGGACTGAGGGCAGATACGCAGTATTTT. V gene TRBV7-2 combines with J gene TRBJ2-3, with D maybe TRBD2 (5 bases). The CDR3 extends over 14 amino acids. V was trimmed by 4 bases and J by 4 bases, leaving 12 bases between them. Germline V CDR1 and CDR2: SGHTA, FQGNSA.

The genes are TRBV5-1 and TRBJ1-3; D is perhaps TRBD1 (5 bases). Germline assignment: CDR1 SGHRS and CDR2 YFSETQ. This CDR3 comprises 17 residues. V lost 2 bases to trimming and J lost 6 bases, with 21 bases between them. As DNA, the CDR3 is TGCGCCAGCAGCTTTGGGGCCCCAGAGGGGCGATTAAACACCATATATTTT. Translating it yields CASSFGAPEGRLNTIYF.

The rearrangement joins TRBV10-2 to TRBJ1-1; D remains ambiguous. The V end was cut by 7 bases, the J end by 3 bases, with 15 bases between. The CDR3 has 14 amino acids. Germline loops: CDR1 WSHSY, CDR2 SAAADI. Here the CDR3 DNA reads TGCGCCAGCACGTCCGGGCATTCGGACACTGAAGCTTTCTTT. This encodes CASTSGHSDTEAFF.

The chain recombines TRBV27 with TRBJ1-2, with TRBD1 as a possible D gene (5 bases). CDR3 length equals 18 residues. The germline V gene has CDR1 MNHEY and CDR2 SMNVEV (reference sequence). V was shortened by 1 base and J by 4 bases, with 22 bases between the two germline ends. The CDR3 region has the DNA TGTGCCAGCAGTTTATATTCATGGGTAGGGGTCGGTAGCTATGGCTACACCTTC. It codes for CASSLYSWVGVGSYGYTF.